This passage covers 25 T cell receptor beta chains from one sample sequenced in a study of cytomegalovirus exposure and HLA in healthy donors. 60 Vbeta and 13 Jbeta primers were used in PCR. Measured with immunoSEQ multiplex PCR; TCRdb has only the in-frame clones, and not every one. In the table there are about 98,000 clones, around 75% of which are singletons. The material sequenced was PBMCs. These receptors came from a man aged 18 to 29 in good health and CMV-seropositive.

The chain uses TRBV27 and TRBJ2-7; the D is unclear. V lost 0 bases and J lost 3, with 15 bases in between. The CDR3 contains 16 residues. CDR1 and CDR2 from the germline V gene are MNHEY and SMNVEV (reference sequence). CDR3 sequence: CASSLSGRTTGYEQYF. CDR3 coding DNA: TGTGCCAGCAGTTTATCCGGCCGCACTACCGGCTACGAGCAGTACTTC.

This rearrangement joins TRBV10-2 to TRBJ2-7; 9 positions agree with TRBD2. The CDR3 sequence is 15 residues long. CDR1 and CDR2 (germline): WSHSY, SAAADI. V lost 2 bases to trimming and J lost 5 bases; unmatched junction nucleotides: 7. CDR3 nucleotide sequence: TGCGCCAGCAGTGAGCCTCGGGGACTAGCTCACGAGCAGTACTTC. It is translated as CASSEPRGLAHEQYF.

This chain connects TRBV5-6 to TRBJ2-7, with 9 positions matching TRBD2. From germline, CDR1 is SGHDT and CDR2 YYEEEE. The CDR3 spans 13 residues. Trimming removed 7 bases from V and 0 bases from J; junction bases left unmatched: 2. The CDR3 nucleotides are TGTGCCAGCCTAGCGGGGAACTCCTACGAGCAGTACTTC. It codes for CASLAGNSYEQYF.

The CDR3 DNA sequence: TGTGCCAGCAGCGCCGGGACAGGGGTCCACGAGCAGTACTTC. It is translated as CASSAGTGVHEQYF. The V call is TRBV7-9, the J call TRBJ2-7; 10 bases fit TRBD1. This CDR3 comprises 14 residues. J lost 5 bases, V lost 5 bases, and 6 bases had no gene match. Germline V gene sequence: CDR1 SEHNR, CDR2 FQNEAQ (reference sequence).

The chain couples TRBV6-6 to TRBJ2-7, with 7 bases matching TRBD2. The germline CDR1 and CDR2 sequences are MNHNY and SVGAGI (reference sequence). J was trimmed by 7 bases and V by 6 bases; bases with no gene match: 15. This CDR3 has 15 amino acids. CDR3 sequence: CASSQKSPGSGEQYF. CDR3 DNA: TGTGCCAGCAGCCAAAAATCCCCCGGTAGCGGGGAGCAGTACTTC.

The chain recombines TRBV27 with TRBJ2-1; D unresolved. The CDR3 is 13 amino acids. The V gene lost 3 bases and the J gene lost 3 bases, with 6 bases spanning the gap. Germline V gives CDR1 MNHEY, CDR2 SMNVEV (reference sequence). Here the CDR3 DNA reads TGTGCCAGCAGTTTTACCGGCTACAATGAGCAGTTCTTC. Translated: CASSFTGYNEQFF.

This clone came up a few times. This chain links TRBV10-3 with TRBJ1-6; 8 nucleotides line up with TRBD1. CDR3 length equals 16 residues. The germline V gene has CDR1 ENHRY and CDR2 SYGVKD. J lost 6 bases, V lost 7 bases, and 11 bases had no gene match. Written as DNA, the CDR3 is TGTGCCATCACTGAAGTTGACAGGGGCGGTAATTCACCCCTCCACTTT. It specifies CAITEVDRGGNSPLHF.

The rearrangement joins TRBV14 to TRBJ2-7; 7 bases map to TRBD1. The V segment lost 0 bases and the J segment 5 bases; nucleotides outside the gene matches: 1. The CDR3 sequence is 13 residues long. From germline, CDR1 is SGHDN and CDR2 FVKESK. The CDR3 coding sequence is TGTGCCAGCAGCCAAGAAGGGGGCAACGAGCAGTACTTC. Protein: CASSQEGGNEQYF.

The J gene is TRBJ1-4, the V gene TRBV9; D ambiguous. CDR3 length: 16 amino acids. The germline CDR1 and CDR2 sequences are SGDLS and YYNGEE. V lost 3 bases and J 1 base, leaving 13 bases between the germline ends. In DNA, the CDR3 is TGTGCCAGCAGCGGTCCGGGTAGCCAAACTAATGAAAAACTGTTTTTT. Translating gives CASSGPGSQTNEKLFF.

The J gene is TRBJ1-3, the V gene TRBV28; 8 bases are shared with TRBD1. CDR3 length: 15 amino acids. J gave up 2 bases and V 3 bases, and 3 bases lay outside the gene matches. Germline CDR1 is MDHEN and CDR2 is SYDVKM. The CDR3 is CASSFWTGTGNTIYF. The DNA of the CDR3 is TGTGCCAGCAGTTTTTGGACAGGGACTGGAAACACCATATATTTT. Combining the CDR3 with reference TRBV28 and TRBJ1-3 gives the whole variable domain DVKVTQSSRYLVKRTGEKVFLECVQDMDHENMFWYRQDPGLGLRLIYFSYDVKMKEKGDIPEGYSVSREKKERFSLILESASTNQTSMYLCASSFWTGTGNTIYFGEGSWLTVV.

The rearrangement uses TRBV28 and TRBJ2-5; a weak D match, TRBD2 (6 bases). Germline values: CDR1 MDHEN, CDR2 SYDVKM. V was cut by 5 bases and J by 3 bases, with 16 bases left in between. This CDR3 region has 15 residues. CDR3 amino acids: CASSTRGTPEETQYF. In nucleotides, the CDR3 is TGTGCCAGCAGTACGCGCGGGACGCCAGAAGAGACCCAGTACTTC.

The rearrangement links TRBV2 to TRBJ2-1; no reliable D call. Trimming removed 7 bases at V and 8 bases at J, with 15 bases between. Germline V CDR1 and CDR2: SNHLY, FYNNEI. The CDR3 is 13 residues long. CDR3 coding DNA: TGTGCCAGCAAAGTTCGGGTTTCCCATGAGCAGTTCTTC. It specifies CASKVRVSHEQFF.

The CDR3 DNA is TGCGCCAGCAGCCGCCTATTGGGGGACAGGGGGTTCAATCAGCCCCAGCATTTT. Translation: CASSRLLGDRGFNQPQHF. This chain uses TRBV4-1 with TRBJ1-5; 11 bases align to TRBD1. With V trimmed by 4 bases and J by 3 bases, 11 bases remained unmatched. CDR1 MGHRA and CDR2 YSYEKL come from the germline V gene. The CDR3 length is 18 residues.

The J gene is TRBJ1-1, the V gene TRBV4-1; D is uncertain. The CDR3 totals 16 residues. V was shortened by 7 bases and J by 1 base, with 19 bases between the two germline ends. CDR1 and CDR2 (germline): MGHRA, YSYEKL. The CDR3 loop is CASTKDGSNSNTEAFF. For the CDR3, the DNA is TGCGCCAGCACCAAAGACGGGAGCAATTCGAACACTGAAGCTTTCTTT.

The chain is built from TRBV10-2 and TRBJ1-6; D possibly corresponds to TRBD1 (5 bases). Trimming stripped 8 bases from V and 10 bases from J, with 15 bases between. CDR3 length: 13 residues. Germline CDR1 is WSHSY and CDR2 is SAAADI. The DNA of the CDR3 is TGCGCCAGCGGGCCACAGGACGAGTCACCCCTCCACTTT. Amino acid sequence: CASGPQDESPLHF.

The chain links TRBV9 to TRBJ1-1; D not resolved. V was cut by 0 bases and J by 4 bases, with 13 bases left in between. The CDR3 length is 15 residues. The germline CDR1 and CDR2 sequences are SGDLS and YYNGEE. CDR3 protein: CASSVAQAGSTEAFF. The CDR3 bases are TGTGCCAGCAGCGTAGCCCAGGCGGGGAGCACTGAAGCTTTCTTT.

The chain is built from TRBV11-3 and TRBJ1-4, with TRBD1 matching 12 bases. This CDR3 has 15 residues. Trimming removed 5 bases from V and 6 bases from J; junction bases left unmatched: 4. Germline V gene sequence: CDR1 SGHNT, CDR2 YENEEA. The CDR3 is CASSPGQGAHEKLFF. The CDR3 DNA reads as TGTGCCAGCAGCCCGGGACAGGGGGCACATGAAAAACTGTTTTTT. Drawing the rest from reference TRBV11-3 and TRBJ1-4, the complete variable domain is EAGVVQSPRYKIIEKKQPVAFWCNPISGHNTLYWYLQNLGQGPELLIRYENEEAVDDSQLPKDRFSAERLKGVDSTLKIQPAELGDSAVYLCASSPGQGAHEKLFFGSGTQLSVL.

A few counts support this clone. The chain couples TRBV7-9 to TRBJ2-2; 9 bases map to TRBD2. Losses at the gene ends were 2 bases for V and 4 bases for J; bases not matched to a gene: 2. Germline V gene data show CDR1 as SEHNR and CDR2 as FQNEAQ (reference sequence). The CDR3 covers 15 residues. The CDR3 loop reads CASSLTTSGTGELFF. As DNA, the CDR3 is TGTGCCAGCAGCTTAACGACTAGCGGCACCGGGGAGCTGTTTTTT.

V and J are TRBV5-1 and TRBJ2-7; TRBD2 is a possible D gene (6 bases). The CDR3 extends over 16 amino acids. Germline assignment: CDR1 SGHRS and CDR2 YFSETQ. V lost 0 bases to trimming and J lost 0 bases, with 13 bases between them. CDR3 region: CASSLARDWSSYEQYF. The DNA of the CDR3 is TGCGCCAGCAGCTTGGCCCGGGACTGGAGCTCCTACGAGCAGTACTTC.

This clone was seen a few times. The chain carries TRBV7-9 and TRBJ2-7; 7 bases align to TRBD2. The CDR3 spans 15 residues. V trimming: 2 bases; J trimming: 0 bases; junction bases outside the gene matches: 4. CDR1 is SEHNR and CDR2 is FQNEAQ in the germline V gene (reference sequence). The CDR3 sequence is CASSLKRGSSYEQYF. The CDR3 nucleotides read TGTGCCAGCAGCTTAAAGCGGGGCAGCTCCTACGAGCAGTACTTC. Filled out from reference TRBV7-9 and TRBJ2-7, the complete variable domain reads DTGVSQNPRHKITKRGQNVTFRCDPISEHNRLYWYRQTLGQGPEFLTYFQNEAQLEKSRLLSDRFSAERPKGSFSTLEIQRTEQGDSAMYLCASSLKRGSSYEQYFGPGTRLTVT.

The chain recombines TRBV28 with TRBJ2-2; D not resolved. The CDR3 contains 12 residues. V was shortened by 8 bases and J by 2 bases, with 6 bases between the two germline ends. The germline V gene encodes CDR1 MDHEN and CDR2 SYDVKM. CDR3 loop: CASVTNTGELFF. The DNA of the CDR3 is TGTGCCAGCGTGACTAACACCGGGGAGCTGTTTTTT.

CDR3 region: CASSLGTGKYGYTF. The CDR3 nucleotides are TGTGCCAGCAGTTTGGGGACAGGCAAGTATGGCTACACCTTC. This chain uses TRBV28 with TRBJ1-2; 8 bases map to TRBD1. Germline V gene data show CDR1 as MDHEN and CDR2 as SYDVKM. J lost 5 bases, V lost 3 bases, and 5 bases had no gene match. The CDR3 is made up of 14 amino acids.

A note on this clone: A read error may account for a junction end that differs from germline. This chain joins TRBV11-2 and TRBJ2-7; 7 bases match TRBD1. The CDR3 has 12 amino acids. Germline CDR1 reads SGHAT; CDR2 reads FQNNGV. CDR3 sequence: CASSSTGAPYDF. In nucleotides, the CDR3 is TGTGCCAGCAGCTCCACAGGGGCCCCTTATGACTTC. Complete variable domain (other parts from reference TRBV11-2 and TRBJ2-7): EAGVAQSPRYKIIEKRQSVAFWCNPISGHATLYWYQQILGQGPKLLIQFQNNGVVDDSQLPKDRFSAERLKGVDSTLKIQPAKLEDSAVYLCASSSTGAPYDFGPGTRLTVT.

This clone was picked up one time. The V gene is TRBV5-1, the J gene TRBJ1-4; D not resolved. The V gene lost 3 bases and the J gene lost 12 bases, with 12 bases spanning the gap. The V gene's germline CDR1 is SGHRS and CDR2 YFSETQ. The CDR3 sequence is 12 residues long. The CDR3 sequence is CASSWSEGELFF. The CDR3 nucleotides are TGCGCCAGCAGCTGGTCGGAGGGAGAACTGTTTTTT.

The chain has TRBV19 and TRBJ1-5, with 8 bases fitting TRBD1. Unmatched junction bases numbered 2, after V lost 9 bases and J lost 4 bases. Per germline, CDR1 LNHDA and CDR2 SQIVND (reference sequence). This CDR3 spans 12 amino acids. The CDR3 bases are TGTGCCAGCCGGGACAGGAATCAGCCCCAGCATTTT. It yields the protein CASRDRNQPQHF.